What follows is one T cell receptor (beta chain) and its context. The record originates from a study of shared clonotypes between healthy human individuals. Across the study: Donors had three CD4 naive, three CD4 memory, two CD8 naive and one CD8 memory plate apiece.

Method: immunoSEQ multiplex PCR; TCRdb's copy keeps in-frame clones and lacks some. The repertoire holds some 2,000,000 clones, with 90% to 96% as singletons. What was sequenced was naive CD4+ T cells sorted from blood. Subset reported: CD45RA+ positively selected. The receptor was derived from a man between 18 and 35 years old in good health.

The CDR3 DNA is TGTGCCAGCTCACTACCCGGGACAGGGGGCGATGGCTACACCTTC. Residues: CASSLPGTGGDGYTF. V usage is TRBV18 and J usage is TRBJ1-2; 12 bases map to TRBD1. V lost 4 bases to trimming and J lost 6 bases; unmatched junction nucleotides: 6. The CDR3 contains 15 residues. CDR1 and CDR2 from the germline V gene are KGHSH and LQKENI.